This TCR beta chain originates from a study of Graves' ophthalmopathy and Graves' hyperthyroidism. CDR1 and CDR2 from the germline V gene are GTSNPN and SVGIG (reference sequence). This CDR3 comprises 12 residues. Comments on this clonotype: Sequence at one end of the junction differs from germline and may be a read error.

Amplification of the TCR beta CDR3 regions used RNA transcripts (as template). Second-round multiplex PCR came after a first-round RT-PCR that employed HTBI primers. TCRdb fed the multiplex PCR reads into MiXCR, producing one record per CDR3 protein. In the table there are fewer than 350,000 distinct CDR3 sequences, 17% of which are singletons. This receptor was obtained from an adult man with Graves' ophthalmopathy. Sequencing was performed on peripheral blood. The rearrangement links TRBV30 to TRBJ1-2; 7 bases align to TRBD1. Here the CDR3 DNA reads TGTGCCTTGATAGGGGGCGCGGGCGGCTACAGCTTC. Translated: CALIGGAGGYSF.